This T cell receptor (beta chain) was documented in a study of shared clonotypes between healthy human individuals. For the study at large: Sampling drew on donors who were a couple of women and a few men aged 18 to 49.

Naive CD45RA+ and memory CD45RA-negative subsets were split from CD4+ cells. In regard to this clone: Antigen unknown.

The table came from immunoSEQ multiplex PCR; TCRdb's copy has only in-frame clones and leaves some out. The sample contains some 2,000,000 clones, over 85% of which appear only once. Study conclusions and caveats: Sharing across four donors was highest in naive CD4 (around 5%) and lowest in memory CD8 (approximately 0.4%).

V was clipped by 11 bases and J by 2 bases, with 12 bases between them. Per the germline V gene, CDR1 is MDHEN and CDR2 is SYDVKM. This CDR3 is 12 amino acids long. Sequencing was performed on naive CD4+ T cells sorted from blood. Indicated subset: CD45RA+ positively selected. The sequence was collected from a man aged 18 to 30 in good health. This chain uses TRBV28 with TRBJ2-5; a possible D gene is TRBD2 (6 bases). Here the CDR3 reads CALGRSQETQYF. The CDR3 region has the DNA TGTGCCCTAGGGAGGAGTCAAGAGACCCAGTACTTC.